The 8 T cell receptor beta chains reported below all come from one sample, sequenced in a study of Graves' ophthalmopathy and Graves' hyperthyroidism. RNA transcripts yielded amplified TCR beta CDR3 regions. The first-round RT-PCR employed HTBI primers together with the Qiagen OneStep RT-PCR kit. A multiplex PCR was then performed as the second round. In TCRdb, the multiplex PCR reads were re-called with MiXCR into one record per CDR3 protein. The table records 240,000 or so distinct CDR3 sequences, 45% of them present only once. Sequenced: peripheral blood. Receptors originate from an adult man with Graves' ophthalmopathy.

This clonotype was detected only a few times. The V gene is TRBV29-1, the J gene TRBJ2-7, with D perhaps being TRBD1 or TRBD2 (5 bases each). There are 11 residues in the CDR3. Germline V gene lookup returns CDR1 SQVTM and CDR2 ANQGSEA. V dropped 7 bases and J dropped 9 bases, with 16 bases sitting between them. CDR3 bases: TGCAGCGCCTCCGATATTGGGGGGCAGTACTTC. Translated, it gives CSASDIGGQYF.

In its sample, this clonotype was seen many times. This chain links TRBV12-3 or TRBV12-4 with TRBJ2-5; a possible D gene is TRBD2 (6 bases). V was clipped by 5 bases and J by 14 bases, with 21 bases between them. This CDR3 region has 13 residues. In nucleotides, the CDR3 is TGTGCCAGCAGTCTCGAAGGACTAAACAGACCCTACTTC. Translation: CASSLEGLNRPYF.

V usage is TRBV12-3 or TRBV12-4 and J usage is TRBJ2-5; TRBD2 matches 7 bases. The trim removed 1 base at V and 7 bases at J, leaving 6 bases unmatched. This CDR3 region has 14 residues. The CDR3 reads CASSLGASGGTQYF. For the CDR3, the DNA is TGTGCCAGCAGTTTAGGCGCTAGCGGCGGGACCCAGTACTTC.

This clonotype occurred a few times. The V gene is TRBV7-6, the J gene TRBJ2-7; D uncertain. CDR3 length: 13 residues. Germline V gives CDR1 SGHVS, CDR2 FNYEAQ. Trimming shortened V by 6 bases and J by 7 bases, and 16 bases separated the two germline ends. The CDR3 reads CASRRFNLEEQYF. The CDR3 DNA reads TGTGCCAGCAGAAGGTTCAATCTCGAAGAGCAGTACTTC.

This clonotype was seen ten or more times. CDR3 sequence reads: CSVDVQGNSEQYF. The CDR3 nucleotides read TGCAGCGTTGACGTGCAGGGTAATTCCGAGCAGTACTTC. This chain uses TRBV29-1 with TRBJ2-7; weak D call: TRBD1 (5 bases). The CDR3 is made up of 13 amino acids. Trimming took 3 bases from V and 6 from J, leaving 15 bases between them. Germline CDR1 and CDR2: SQVTM and ANQGSEA.

The sample holds a few counts of this clonotype. The chain recombines TRBV11-2 with TRBJ1-1; D not certain. The germline CDR1 and CDR2 sequences are SGHAT and FQNNGV. V gave up 2 bases and J gave up 1 base, with 14 bases separating them. This CDR3 is built from 16 residues. As DNA, the CDR3 is TGTGCCAGCAGCTTACTGCTCACACGCCAGAACACTGAAGCTTTCTTT. Its protein is CASSLLLTRQNTEAFF.

The rearrangement joins TRBV28 to TRBJ1-2, with TRBD1 matching over 9 bases. V trimming: 5 bases; J trimming: 6 bases; junction bases outside the gene matches: 10. CDR1 MDHEN and CDR2 SYDVKM come from the germline V gene. The CDR3 sequence is 15 residues long. CDR3 sequence reads: CASSPRQGVPNGYTF. The DNA for the CDR3 is TGTGCCAGCAGTCCACGACAGGGGGTACCCAATGGCTACACCTTC.

The chain links TRBV2 to TRBJ1-4; D is unclear. The V end was cut by 6 bases, the J end by 10 bases, with 18 bases between. The CDR3 runs 14 residues. Germline V lookup: CDR1 SNHLY, CDR2 FYNNEI. The DNA for the CDR3 is TGTGCCAGCAGGCACGGGCCCCCGTCGGGAAAACTGTTTTTT. Amino acid sequence: CASRHGPPSGKLFF.